This entry concerns a single T cell receptor (beta chain). This clone was seen more than once but under ten times. The antigen it recognizes is unknown. No clone much larger than this one lies a single base away; base qualities are absent. Donors were healthy HIV-negative adults with no recently reported acute infections or vaccinations. Only Caucasian adults living in Nashville, Tennessee, USA were represented among the donors. CD4+ T cells were enriched by magnetic negative selection, after which naive cells were positively selected on CD45RA and the negative fraction was taken as the memory subset. Blood was collected by leukapheresis, and PBMCs were isolated by Ficoll-Histopaque density gradient centrifugation and then cryopreserved in liquid nitrogen vapor phase. Analytical flow cytometry was used to check the purity and quantity of every magnetically sorted T cell population. Genomic DNA was isolated from each sorted fraction and quantified by UV absorbance on a Nanodrop 2000c.

Reading the germline V gene (reference sequence) gives CDR1 MNHNY and CDR2 SVGAGI. The CDR3 has 15 amino acids, counting the end cysteine and phenylalanine. The kept DNA is CDR3 alone, 45 bases in frame from the first base. Trimming leaves V shorter by 7 bases and J shorter by 3 bases, with the junction holding 8 bases beyond the gene matches. The entry originates in a study of shared clonotypes between healthy human individuals (dated by TCRdb to the early 2020s). Broadly, across the study: The cohort included a few men and two women between 18 and 49 years of age. Per donor, three plates each were used for CD4 naive and CD4 memory, two for CD8 naive, and one for CD8 memory. The study deeply sequenced blood TCR repertoires of about 5 healthy adults to estimate repertoire size and the extent of clonotype sharing between individuals. Libraries were prepared and TCR repertoires were sequenced by different laboratories using diverse techniques, in order to increase sequencing depth and limit assay-specific biases. Each donor's leukapheresis produced roughly between about 0.8 and 10 billion PBMCs.

Here is what the overall study found, with its caveats: The small number of donors limited the genetic and exposure-history diversity represented. Estimated clonotype richness was generally larger for naive than for memory subsets. Pairwise subsampling led to the expectation that sequencing depth would affect the degree of clonotype sharing among donors. Higher generation probabilities were observed for clonotypes shared by all four sorted-subset donors than for non-shared clonotypes. Only blood was sampled, and tissue TCR repertoires likely differ from those in blood. Incomplete sequencing was indicated by rarefaction of sorted-subset datasets, despite the large sequencing depth. Across a handful of donors, approximately 4.6% of naive CD4, roughly 3.5% of naive CD8, 2.3% of memory CD4, and approximately 0.42% of memory CD8 clonotypes were shared.

Using the deep immunoSEQ assay, multiplex PCR amplified TCR CDR3 regions from genomic DNA. For each cell subset, the extracted genomic DNA was distributed evenly across all wells of several immunoSEQ 96-well plates, and each plate served as one replicate. For sorted subsets, each replicate PCR was loaded with roughly 190 ng genomic DNA, equivalent to 30,000 or so T cell genomes. The purified libraries were quantified using a Qubit 3.0 fluorometer, sized with a Bioanalyzer 2100, and then quantified again using the KAPA Library Quantification kit. A separate single-read 150-cycle Illumina NextSeq 550 flow cell was used to sequence each immunoSEQ 96-well plate. The published analysis was carried out like this. Because the immunoSEQ output included only junctional sequences and no quality scores, the filtering could not be the same as the filtering used for full-length reads. Sequences were annotated with PyIR, a Python wrapper for IgBLAST v1.9, using IMGT germline references to assign V/J genes and CDR3. Reads were removed for weak V/J assignments (E-value above 1e-6), missing CDR3, stop codons, out-of-frame junctions, or ambiguous translated residues. V3J clonotypes were defined as sequences sharing the same inferred V gene, J gene, and CDR3 amino acid sequence. Percentage overlap between repertoires was calculated by dividing the number of shared unique clonotypes by the size of the smaller repertoire. Three approaches were used to assess repertoire richness: RTK rarefaction, the Chao1 estimator, and Recon v2.1 estimates of unobserved clonotypes. OLGA was used to compute generation probabilities for all TCRbeta clonotypes that the gDNA method yielded from a handful of donors. TCRdb re-hosts the immuneACCESS table, in-frame sequences only. Its copies lack some clones; in the studies checked, an unresolved V gene accounts for under half of them, and the cause for the rest is not known. The V and J calls and clone size come from that table; D and trimming were worked out from the DNA. This sample gives approximately 640,000 clones in total; about two thirds of them show up just once. The top ten constitute around 1.8% of the sample.

The chain joins TRBV6-6 to TRBJ2-7, with TRBD2 identical over 11 junction bases. Sequenced sample: memory CD4+ T cells sorted from blood. Taken with the paper, the label for cell subset or site translates to: CD45RA-negative fraction. This TCR derives from a woman in her twenties or thirties in good health. The DNA is as follows: TGTGCCAGCAACGACCGACTAGCGGGGAGCTACGAGCAGTACTTC. The resulting protein is CASNDRLAGSYEQYF.